This T cell receptor (beta chain) was identified in a study of blood T cell repertoires in COVID-19. The protocol was immunoSEQ multiplex PCR, while the TCRdb copy is restricted to in-frame clones and leaves out a portion. The sample gives under 50,000 clones, just over 85% of which show up once; 5.2% is in the top ten. This receptor was identified in a man in his forties or fifties with active COVID-19. The source material was peripheral blood.

The CDR3 DNA is TGCAGCGTTGATGACGCCGACTATTCCGAGCAGTACTTC. It translates to CSVDDADYSEQYF. This chain links TRBV29-1 with TRBJ2-7; perhaps TRBD2 as D (5 bases). The CDR3 has 13 residues. V was trimmed by 3 bases and J by 6 bases, leaving 15 bases between them. Germline CDR1 is SQVTM and CDR2 is ANQGSEA.